This T cell receptor (beta chain) was sequenced during a study of beta chain features in type 1 diabetes. Expressed TCRB transcripts were sequenced after all isolated RNA was converted to cDNA. Only in-frame clones appear in the TCRdb table, and some are missing; sequencing was by immunoSEQ multiplex PCR. The table has some 220,000 clones, 9.5% to 13% seen once. There was one heparinised blood draw per donor, averaging roughly 0.12 L. CDR1 is SQVTM, CDR2 ANQGSEA, per germline. Trimming at V came to 6 bases and at J to 4 bases, leaving 8 bases not matched to a gene. The CDR3 runs to 14 residues. In its sample, this clone was seen a few times.

The rearrangement links TRBV29-1 to TRBJ2-3, with 9 positions matching TRBD1. Sample: central memory CD4+ T cells from blood. The sequence derives from a man between 18 and 29 years old in good health. The CDR3 spells CSVRDRAGADTQYF. CDR3 in DNA: TGCAGCGTCAGGGACAGGGCTGGCGCAGATACGCAGTATTTT.